The sequence of this T cell receptor (beta chain) was determined in a study of T cell responses to AZD1222 COVID-19 vaccine. Assay used: immunoSEQ multiplex PCR; TCRdb lists only in-frame clones, some missing. The data show 150,000 to 160,000 clones, with less than 95% seen just once and approximately 1.8% held by the top ten. The trim removed 5 bases at V and 4 bases at J, leaving 6 bases unmatched. Germline V gives CDR1 MNHEY, CDR2 SMNVEV (reference sequence). The CDR3 is 14 residues long. The TCR sequence derives from an adult in good health. The sample here was peripheral blood, taken on day 0 of AZD1222 vaccination. J is TRBJ2-7 and V is TRBV27; 9 nucleotides line up with TRBD2. CDR3 protein: CASSPLAGLYEQYF. CDR3 sequence (DNA): TGTGCCAGCAGTCCCCTAGCGGGACTATACGAGCAGTACTTC.